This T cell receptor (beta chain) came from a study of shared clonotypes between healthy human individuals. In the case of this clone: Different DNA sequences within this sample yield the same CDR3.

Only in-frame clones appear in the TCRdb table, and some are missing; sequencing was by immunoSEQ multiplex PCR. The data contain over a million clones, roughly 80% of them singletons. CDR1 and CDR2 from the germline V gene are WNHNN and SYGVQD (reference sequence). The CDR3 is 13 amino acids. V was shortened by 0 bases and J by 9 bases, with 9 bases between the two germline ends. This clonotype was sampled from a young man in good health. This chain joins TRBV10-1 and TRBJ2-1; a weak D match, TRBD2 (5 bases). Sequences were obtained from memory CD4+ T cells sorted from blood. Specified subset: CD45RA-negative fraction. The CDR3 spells CASSESRVTEQFF. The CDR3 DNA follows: TGCGCCAGCAGTGAGTCGCGGGTTACTGAGCAGTTCTTC.